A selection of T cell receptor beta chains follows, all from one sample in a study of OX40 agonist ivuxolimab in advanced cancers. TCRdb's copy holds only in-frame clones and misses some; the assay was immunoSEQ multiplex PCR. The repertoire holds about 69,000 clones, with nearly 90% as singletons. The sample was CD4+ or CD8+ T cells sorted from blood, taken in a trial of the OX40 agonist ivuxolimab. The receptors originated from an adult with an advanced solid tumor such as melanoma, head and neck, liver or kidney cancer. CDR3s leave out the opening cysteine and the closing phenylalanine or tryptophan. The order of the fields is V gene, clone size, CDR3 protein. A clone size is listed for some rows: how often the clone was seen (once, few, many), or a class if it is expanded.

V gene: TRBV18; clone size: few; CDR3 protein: ASSVTVYQPQH
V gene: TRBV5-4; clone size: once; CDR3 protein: ASSGGQGSGNTIY
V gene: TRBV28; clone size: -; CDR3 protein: ASSGRPITLH
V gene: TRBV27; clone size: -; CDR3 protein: ASSLSVYYNSPLH
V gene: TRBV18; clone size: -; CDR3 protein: ASSPDRNYGYT
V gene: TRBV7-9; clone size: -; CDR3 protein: ASSLYSRGTEAF
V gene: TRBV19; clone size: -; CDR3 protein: ASSWAGATDTQY
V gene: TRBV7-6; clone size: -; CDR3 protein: ASSPDSGRETQY
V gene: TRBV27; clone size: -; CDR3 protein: ASSFRGSYGYT
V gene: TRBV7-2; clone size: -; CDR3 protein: ASSIRDGIVIQY
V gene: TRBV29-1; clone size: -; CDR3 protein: SVGPGRTSSYNEQF
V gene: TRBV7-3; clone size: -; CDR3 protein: ASSLGMGRTDTQY
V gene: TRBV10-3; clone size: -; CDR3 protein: AISEYTAQPQH
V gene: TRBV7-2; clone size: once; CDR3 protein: ASSLVGTSGTTQY
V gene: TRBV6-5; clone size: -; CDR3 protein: ASRYRGQDTQY
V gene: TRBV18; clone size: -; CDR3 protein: ASSPDRNQPQH
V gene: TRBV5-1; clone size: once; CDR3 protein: ASSLGLLGNEQF
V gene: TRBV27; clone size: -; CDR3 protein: ASSSRRDTQY
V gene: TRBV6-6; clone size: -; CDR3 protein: ASATPSGNTIY
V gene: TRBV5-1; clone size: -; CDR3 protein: ASSEQGGPQPQH
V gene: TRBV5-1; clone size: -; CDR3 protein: ASSLQGTNTGELF
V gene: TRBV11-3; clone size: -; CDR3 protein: ASSLGQVTANEQF
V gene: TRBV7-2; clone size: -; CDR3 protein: ASSLAVRTDTQY
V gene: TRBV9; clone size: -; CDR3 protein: ASSSRHTAGETQY
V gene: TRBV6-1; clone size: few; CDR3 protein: ASSEGAGKQF
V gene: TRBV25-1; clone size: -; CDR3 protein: ASSELKGASTEAF
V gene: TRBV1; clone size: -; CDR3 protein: TSSQGHGYGYT
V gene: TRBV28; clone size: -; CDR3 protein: ASSPGTRTYNEQF